Below are 8 T cell receptor beta chains sequenced from a single sample in a study of T cell responses to AZD1222 COVID-19 vaccine. The repertoire was sequenced with immunoSEQ multiplex PCR; TCRdb's copy has only in-frame clones and lacks some. The sample has about 83,000 clones, about 82% seen once. The sequencing used peripheral blood, collected on day 0 of AZD1222 vaccination. The receptor source for this set is an adult in good health.

Here the CDR3 reads CASSPAGEYRSPLHF. CDR3 sequence (DNA): TGTGCCAGCTCACCAGCGGGTGAATATCGTTCACCCCTCCACTTT. J is TRBJ1-6 and V is TRBV18; D call uncertain. CDR1 is KGHSH and CDR2 is LQKENI in the germline V gene. This CDR3 has 15 amino acids. The V end lost 2 bases, the J end lost 9 bases, and 14 bases lay between the germline ends.

The chain has TRBV5-4 and TRBJ1-4; maybe TRBD1 (5 bases). The CDR3 has 13 residues. Per the germline V gene, CDR1 is SGHNT and CDR2 is YYREEE (reference sequence). The V gene lost 1 base and the J gene lost 7 bases, with 8 bases spanning the gap. The CDR3: CASSLQGGEKLFF. As DNA, the CDR3 is TGTGCCAGCAGCTTGCAGGGTGGTGAAAAACTGTTTTTT.

The chain has TRBV5-1 and TRBJ1-1, with 11 bases identical to TRBD1. Germline loops: CDR1 SGHRS, CDR2 YFSETQ. The CDR3 has 14 amino acids. V lost 5 bases and J lost 6; bases outside the gene matches: 6. The DNA for the CDR3 is TGCGCCAGCAGTGGGACAGGGGGATTAGCTGAAGCTTTCTTT. Amino acid sequence: CASSGTGGLAEAFF.

This sequence joins TRBV24-1 and TRBJ2-2; TRBD2 aligns across 12 bases. This CDR3 has 17 amino acids. Germline CDR1 and CDR2: KGHDR and SFDVKD. V gave up 4 bases and J gave up 4 bases; unmatched junction bases: 6. The chain's CDR3 is CATSDGLAGITTGELFF. CDR3 nucleotides: TGTGCCACCAGTGACGGACTAGCGGGAATTACCACCGGGGAGCTGTTTTTT.

The V call is TRBV4-3, the J call TRBJ2-1; D is perhaps TRBD1 or TRBD2 (6 bases each). This CDR3 is 15 amino acids long. V was clipped by 0 bases and J by 4 bases, with 10 bases between them. Germline CDR1 LGHNA, CDR2 YSLEER. CDR3 in amino acids: CASSQERGEYNEQFF. The CDR3 DNA reads as TGCGCCAGCAGCCAAGAGAGGGGGGAATACAATGAGCAGTTCTTC.

The genes are TRBV4-2 and TRBJ2-7, with TRBD2 matching 10 bases. Germline-derived CDR1 and CDR2 are LGHNA and YNFKEQ. The CDR3 has 14 amino acids. V gave up 3 bases and J gave up 2 bases; unmatched junction bases: 1. The CDR3 coding sequence is TGTGCCAGCAGCCAGACTAGCGGGCCCTACGAGCAGTACTTC. Its protein product is CASSQTSGPYEQYF.

This clone has only one observation. V is TRBV4-1 and J is TRBJ2-5; D call uncertain. V was cut by 0 bases and J by 0 bases, with 11 bases left in between. This CDR3 spans 16 amino acids. Germline CDR1 is MGHRA and CDR2 is YSYEKL. The CDR3 nucleotides read TGCGCCAGCAGCCAAGATCTTGGCAAGCACCAAGAGACCCAGTACTTC. Translated: CASSQDLGKHQETQYF.

The CDR3 here is CASSLGQGGEKLFF. DNA for the CDR3: TGTGCCAGCAGCTTAGGGCAGGGGGGCGAAAAACTGTTTTTT. This chain connects TRBV7-8 to TRBJ1-4; the match to TRBD1 covers 7 bases. The junction had 4 bases not matched to a gene; V was cut back by 1 base and J by 8 bases. In germline, CDR1 is SGHVS, CDR2 FQNEAQ. This CDR3 contains 14 residues.